This T cell receptor (beta chain) was found in a study of cytomegalovirus exposure and HLA in healthy donors. Regarding the study as a whole: Reported performance of the classifier showed diagnosis of cytomegalovirus status with high specificity and sensitivity.

Regarding this clone: Its antigen is still unknown.

This PCR relied on a set of 60 Vbeta primers and 13 Jbeta primers. The table came from immunoSEQ multiplex PCR; TCRdb's copy has only in-frame clones and leaves some out. Of some 130,000 clones in the sample, 77% were seen once. The CDR3 is made up of 17 amino acids. CDR1 LGHNA and CDR2 YSLEER come from the germline V gene. V dropped 0 bases and J dropped 4; count of bases not matched to a gene: 8. The genes are TRBV4-3 and TRBJ2-3; 9 nucleotides line up with TRBD2. The clonotype originates from a male donor in good health and CMV-seronegative. What was sequenced was PBMCs. Here the CDR3 DNA reads TGCGCCAGCAGCCAAGATTGGAATAGCGGGGGCGCAGATACGCAGTATTTT. Translated: CASSQDWNSGGADTQYF.